The 3 T cell receptor beta chains below were found in one sample sequenced in a study of spatial heterogeneity in lung cancer. Time point meaning: sample taken at primary tumor resection. Unsorted samples of tumor, nontumor lung or frozen PBMC had their whole RNA sequenced. TCRdb used MiXCR to reprocess the 5' RACE reads, holding one entry per CDR3 protein. The repertoire holds some 37,000 distinct CDR3 sequences, with 4% to 6% as singletons. Material: PBMCs, obtained at surgery. These receptors came from a female donor with early-stage non-small cell lung cancer.

This clonotype was seen repeatedly, ten times or more. The chain joins TRBV4-1 to TRBJ2-7, with a possible D match to TRBD2 (6 bases). V was clipped by 4 bases and J by 0 bases, with 13 bases between them. Per germline, CDR1 MGHRA and CDR2 YSYEKL. This CDR3 has 15 amino acids. CDR3 sequence (DNA): TGCGCCAGCAGCCTCGTCGGGAGTTTCTCCTACGAGCAGTACTTC. Protein product: CASSLVGSFSYEQYF.

This rearrangement joins TRBV20-1 to TRBJ2-3; possibly TRBD1 for D (7 bases). Germline-derived CDR1 and CDR2 are DFQATT and SNEGSKA (reference sequence). Trimming pared 0 bases from V and 8 bases from J, leaving 15 bases between. The CDR3 contains 14 residues. The CDR3 loop reads CSARDAQGGVTQYF. CDR3 bases: TGCAGTGCTAGAGATGCTCAGGGGGGCGTTACGCAGTATTTT.

This clonotype was counted many times. The chain recombines TRBV19 with TRBJ2-4; D not certain. The CDR3 is 13 amino acids. Trimming shortened V by 3 bases and J by 5 bases, and 8 bases separated the two germline ends. Germline V lookup: CDR1 LNHDA, CDR2 SQIVND (reference sequence). The CDR3 sequence is CASSIGSQNIQYF. CDR3 DNA sequence: TGTGCCAGTAGTATCGGTAGCCAAAACATTCAGTACTTC. The whole variable domain, filled in from reference TRBV19 and TRBJ2-4, reads DGGITQSPKYLFRKEGQNVTLSCEQNLNHDAMYWYRQDPGQGLRLIYYSQIVNDFQKGDIAEGYSVSREKKESFPLTVTSAQKNPTAFYLCASSIGSQNIQYFGAGTRLSVL.